These T cell receptor beta chains were read from a single sample in a study of OX40 agonist ivuxolimab in advanced cancers. TCRdb's table, derived via immunoSEQ multiplex PCR, lists solely in-frame clones and lacks some. The sample lists tens of thousands of clones, 82% occurring once. The sample was CD4+ or CD8+ T cells sorted from blood, taken in a trial of the OX40 agonist ivuxolimab. Every receptor here comes from an adult with an advanced solid tumor such as melanoma, head and neck, liver or kidney cancer. Each CDR3 is given with its conserved first and last residue. A D gene is named only where the DNA matches it firmly. Expanded clones are given a class, and other clones once, few, many or no size at all.

NA	TRBV5-4	TRBJ2-2	TRBD1	TGTGCCAGCAGCGTGGGACAGCTCAACACCGGGGAGCTGTTTTTT	CASSVGQLNTGELFF
few	TRBV12-5	TRBJ1-6	NA	TGTGCTAGTGGTTTGGATGGGCAGCATTCACCCCTCCACTTT	CASGLDGQHSPLHF
few	TRBV7-9	TRBJ1-2	NA	TGTGCCAGCAGCTCCCTAGGTGGCTACACCTTC	CASSSLGGYTF
NA	TRBV6-6	TRBJ1-1	NA	TGTGCCAGCAGTTTAGCGGTGAACACTGAAGCTTTCTTT	CASSLAVNTEAFF
NA	TRBV2	TRBJ1-2	TRBD1	TGTGCCAGCACCTGGGACAGGGGATCTGGCTATGGCTACACCTTC	CASTWDRGSGYGYTF
NA	TRBV5-4	TRBJ2-3	TRBD1	TGTGCCAGCAGCTTGAGGCAGGGGGCACTCGATACGCAGTATTTT	CASSLRQGALDTQYF
NA	TRBV5-4	TRBJ2-3	TRBD2	TGTGCCAGCCGTGTGTCGGGGGGTTCCGCAGATACGCAGTATTTT	CASRVSGGSADTQYF
NA	TRBV29-1	TRBJ1-2	NA	TGCAGCGTTGTCGAGTCCACACTGGGGGGCTACACCTTC	CSVVESTLGGYTF
few	TRBV6-5	TRBJ1-2	NA	TGTGCCAGCAGTACCCAACCCGCCTATGGCTACACCTTC	CASSTQPAYGYTF
once	TRBV2	TRBJ2-5	NA	TGTGCCAGCAGTGCCCCTTTCGAATGGGAGACCCAGTACTTC	CASSAPFEWETQYF
NA	TRBV2	TRBJ2-2	NA	TGTGCCAGCAGGTTGGGCAGTCGAGGAACCGGGGAGCTGTTTTTT	CASRLGSRGTGELFF
NA	TRBV27	TRBJ1-2	NA	TGTGCCAGCAGTGATGCCCGCGGGGTCCGGGGCTACACCTTC	CASSDARGVRGYTF
NA	TRBV6-6	TRBJ2-4	NA	TGTGCCAGCAGTTACTCCACCGGACAAGGCCATGTTTGGTACTTC	CASSYSTGQGHVWYF
once	TRBV18	TRBJ2-3	NA	TGTGCCAGCTCACCTACTCCTAGTGGGGAGTGGGATACGCAGTATTTT	CASSPTPSGEWDTQYF
NA	TRBV11-2	TRBJ2-1	TRBD2	TGTGCCAGCAGCTTGGCCGGACTAGTAAATGAGCAGTTCTTC	CASSLAGLVNEQFF
NA	TRBV4-1	TRBJ2-6	NA	TGCGCCAGCAGCCAAGATCGGTGGCAGCGTAACGTCCTGACTTTC	CASSQDRWQRNVLTF
once	TRBV11-3	TRBJ2-2	NA	TGTGCCAGCAGCCCGGGGGGCCTGAACACCGGGGAGCTGTTTTTT	CASSPGGLNTGELFF
NA	TRBV18	TRBJ2-3	NA	TGTGCCAGCTCACCCTATTCCTGGGTCGCCACAGATACGCAGTATTTT	CASSPYSWVATDTQYF
NA	TRBV5-6	TRBJ2-1	TRBD2	TGTGCCAGCAGCGGCTCCCTTGCGGGGGGGCTCAATGAGCAGTTCTTC	CASSGSLAGGLNEQFF
NA	TRBV10-3	TRBJ1-2	NA	TGTGCCATCAGTGAGTCGAAGGGAGGCTACACCTTC	CAISESKGGYTF
few	TRBV4-2	TRBJ2-2	NA	TGTGCCAGCAGCCAAGTTCTGGGGGCCGGTGGGGAGCTGTTTTTT	CASSQVLGAGGELFF
NA	TRBV4-2	TRBJ2-3	NA	TGTGCCAGCAGCCAAGAACGAGCTAGCGGCACAGATACGCAGTATTTT	CASSQERASGTDTQYF
NA	TRBV27	TRBJ2-3	NA	TGTGCCAGCAGCTTAACTAGCACAGATACGCAGTATTTT	CASSLTSTDTQYF
NA	TRBV5-4	TRBJ2-7	TRBD1	TGTGCCAGCAGCTTGGCACAGGGGTACGAGCAGTACTTC	CASSLAQGYEQYF
NA	TRBV30	TRBJ1-2	NA	TGTGCCTCTACGACAGGCTATGGCTACACCTTC	CASTTGYGYTF
NA	TRBV7-7	TRBJ2-5	NA	TGTGCCAGCAGCTTAGCGTCCGGGACGTCTTTGGAGACCCAGTACTTC	CASSLASGTSLETQYF
NA	TRBV11-3	TRBJ2-5	TRBD1	TGTGCCAGCAGCTTAGGTTACAGGGGAGAGACCCAGTACTTC	CASSLGYRGETQYF
few	TRBV2	TRBJ1-6	TRBD1	TGTGCCAGCAGAAAGGGGGCAGGGTCACCCCTCCACTTT	CASRKGAGSPLHF
once	TRBV7-2	TRBJ1-4	NA	TGTGCCAGCAGCCCTCCGAAAGAGTCTAATGAAAAACTGTTTTTT	CASSPPKESNEKLFF
NA	TRBV5-6	TRBJ1-5	NA	TGTGCCAGCAGCTTGGCTAGGGGAGGTTCAAGCAATCAGCCCCAGCATTTT	CASSLARGGSSNQPQHF
NA	TRBV4-3	TRBJ2-4	NA	TGCGCCAGCAGCGAGGGGGGTCAGTCATCCAAAAACATTCAGTACTTC	CASSEGGQSSKNIQYF
NA	TRBV5-4	TRBJ2-7	TRBD1	TGTGCCAGCAGCTTGGTGGACGGGACAGTTTCCTACGAGCAGTACTTC	CASSLVDGTVSYEQYF
NA	TRBV7-2	TRBJ1-1	NA	TGTGCCAGCAGCCTACTATTAGGGGGAGGGACTGAAGCTTTCTTT	CASSLLLGGGTEAFF
NA	TRBV6-5	TRBJ2-7	TRBD1	TGTGCCAGCAGTTCGGGACAGGGGATTCGCGAGCAGTACTTC	CASSSGQGIREQYF
NA	TRBV2	TRBJ2-7	NA	TGTGCCAGCAGCCGGGACACCCTAACCTACGAGCAGTACTTC	CASSRDTLTYEQYF
few	TRBV14	TRBJ1-6	NA	TGTGCCAGCAGCCACCTCGGGGCAGGGTCACCCCTCCACTTT	CASSHLGAGSPLHF
NA	TRBV30	TRBJ2-5	NA	TGTGCCTGGGGTTTGGCGGGGGCGATCCAAGAGACCCAGTACTTC	CAWGLAGAIQETQYF
NA	TRBV6-6	TRBJ1-5	TRBD1	TGTGCCAGCAGTCCCAGGGGGCGTCAGCCCCAGCATTTT	CASSPRGRQPQHF
NA	TRBV2	TRBJ1-4	NA	TGTGCCAGCAGTCGCAACAAGCTTGAAAATGAAAAACTGTTTTTT	CASSRNKLENEKLFF
NA	TRBV9	TRBJ1-1	TRBD1	TGTGCCAGCAGCGCCTCCGGGACAGGGGGCATGTACACTGAAGCTTTCTTT	CASSASGTGGMYTEAFF
NA	TRBV10-3	TRBJ1-2	TRBD1	TGTGCCATCAGTCTACCTCAGGGGCAGGGGGAGTTGTTAAATGGCTACACCTTC	CAISLPQGQGELLNGYTF
NA	TRBV25-1	TRBJ2-5	NA	TGTGCCAGCGGGGGGGGGCCCGGAGAGACCCAGTACTTC	CASGGGPGETQYF
NA	TRBV7-8	TRBJ1-6	TRBD1	TGTGCCAGCAGCTTGACAGGGCGGAATTCACCCCTCCACTTT	CASSLTGRNSPLHF